A single sample is the source of the 26 T cell receptor beta chains below, sequenced in a study of T cell repertoires in aging, cancer and after chemotherapy. TRB rearrangements spanning V, D and J were amplified using mixed TRB-A/B primers. Each CDR3 protein is one row after TCRdb ran MiXCR on the multiplex PCR reads. The sample contains about 6,400 distinct CDR3 sequences, 25% to 35% of which appear only once. TCR beta rearrangements were amplified from peripheral blood genomic DNA. The specimen sequenced was blood. The receptors come from a human donor in good health.

There are a few counts of this clonotype. The rearrangement uses TRBV12-3 or TRBV12-4 and TRBJ2-1; a weak D match, TRBD1 (5 bases). V lost 5 bases, J lost 5 bases, and 10 bases lay in between. The CDR3 has 13 residues. CDR3 nucleotides: TGTGCCAGCAGTCGCAGGGCGAACAATGAGCAGTTCTTC. This codes for CASSRRANNEQFF.

This clonotype was detected only a few times. This chain joins TRBV6-4 and TRBJ1-2; 8 nucleotides align to TRBD1. Unmatched junction bases numbered 15, after V lost 6 bases and J lost 6 bases. This CDR3 is built from 16 residues. CDR1 MRHNA and CDR2 SNTAGT come from the germline V gene. The CDR3 loop is CASRPTVQGAKHGYTF. The CDR3 DNA follows: TGTGCCAGCAGACCCACAGTTCAGGGGGCGAAACATGGCTACACCTTC.

This rearrangement joins TRBV7-2 to TRBJ2-3; 7 positions agree with TRBD2. This CDR3 has 17 residues. V was clipped by 2 bases and J by 2 bases; unmatched bases: 10. Germline lookup yields CDR1 SGHTA and CDR2 FQGNSA. This CDR3 reads CASSLSGQRGPTDTQYF. CDR3 DNA sequence: TGTGCCAGCAGCTTATCCGGGCAGCGGGGCCCCACAGATACGCAGTATTTT.

J is TRBJ1-6 and V is TRBV20-1, with 8 nucleotides matching TRBD1. Germline values: CDR1 DFQATT, CDR2 SNEGSKA (reference sequence). CDR3 length: 15 residues. Trimming cost V 6 bases and J 0 bases; bases outside gene matches: 4. The CDR3 is CSAGQGSSYNSPLHF. The CDR3, as DNA: TGCAGTGCCGGACAGGGAAGCTCCTATAATTCACCCCTCCACTTT.

This chain joins TRBV7-2 and TRBJ1-6, with 7 bases lining up with TRBD1. V gave up 1 base and J gave up 7 bases; unmatched junction bases: 4. This CDR3 is 15 amino acids long. Looked up from germline, CDR1 is SGHTA and CDR2 is FQGNSA. The CDR3 spells CASSLGDRRNSPLHF. CDR3 bases: TGTGCCAGCAGCTTAGGGGACAGAAGAAATTCACCCCTCCACTTT.

This clonotype was counted between two and nine times. The chain has TRBV6-1 and TRBJ1-1, with TRBD1 matching 7 bases. J gave up 2 bases and V 3 bases, and 3 bases lay outside the gene matches. The germline CDR1 and CDR2 sequences are MNHNS and SASEGT. The CDR3 runs 14 residues. CDR3 region: CASSDRGANTEAFF. DNA for the CDR3: TGTGCCAGCAGTGACAGGGGGGCCAACACTGAAGCTTTCTTT.

The CDR3: CASSQLIGQTCTDTQYF. CDR3 sequence (DNA): TGCGCCAGCAGTCAATTGATAGGACAGACCTGCACAGATACGCAGTATTTT. The rearrangement uses TRBV23-1 and TRBJ2-3; D is possibly TRBD1 (6 bases). TRBV23-1 is classed as an ORF, of uncertain function. This CDR3 comprises 17 residues. The V end lost 1 base, the J end lost 1 base, and 15 bases lay between the germline ends.

This clonotype was seen more than once but under ten times. Sequence at one end of the junction differs from germline and may be a read error. The J gene is TRBJ2-7, the V gene TRBV12-3 or TRBV12-4; 11 nucleotides agree with TRBD2. This CDR3 has 15 amino acids. CDR3: CASSVAGGHNYEQYF. The CDR3 bases are TGTGCCAGCAGTGTAGCGGGGGGGCACAACTACGAGCAGTACTTC.

CDR3: CASSRLRGLQETQYF. The CDR3 nucleotides read TGTGCCAGCAGCAGACTTCGGGGATTACAAGAGACCCAGTACTTC. This chain connects TRBV7-9 to TRBJ2-5, with D tentatively TRBD2 (5 bases). This CDR3 contains 15 residues. V dropped 5 bases and J dropped 2 bases, with 15 bases sitting between them. Germline V gene sequence: CDR1 SEHNR, CDR2 FQNEAQ (reference sequence).

The J gene is TRBJ2-7, the V gene TRBV18, with D uncertain. The CDR3 covers 15 residues. CDR1 and CDR2 from the germline V gene are KGHSH and LQKENI. V was clipped by 2 bases and J by 3 bases, with 14 bases between them. The CDR3 sequence is CASSPYSVNSYEQYF. DNA of the CDR3: TGTGCCAGCTCACCATACAGCGTTAATAGCTACGAGCAGTACTTC.

In DNA form, the CDR3 reads TGTGCCAGTAGTATTTCAAGGAACACTGAAGCTTTCTTT. It encodes CASSISRNTEAFF. This rearrangement joins TRBV19 to TRBJ1-1, with D hard to call. The CDR3 runs to 13 residues. Germline CDR1 and CDR2: LNHDA and SQIVND (reference sequence). V was clipped by 3 bases and J by 1 base, with 6 bases between them.

Within the sample, this clonotype is medium-sized. The rearrangement links TRBV19 to TRBJ2-7; a possible D gene is TRBD2 (6 bases). The V and J ends lost 6 bases and 0 bases respectively, with 21 bases between them. The CDR3 sequence is 17 residues long. Germline CDR1 and CDR2: LNHDA and SQIVND (reference sequence). The CDR3 coding sequence is TGTGCCAGTAGCGGACTCTCGGGACTGTCGTACTCCTACGAGCAGTACTTC. Protein: CASSGLSGLSYSYEQYF.

The CDR3 reads CSARDLLAGKSRLDTQYF. CDR3 nucleotides: TGCAGTGCTAGAGATTTGCTAGCGGGAAAGTCAAGGTTGGATACGCAGTATTTT. The V gene is TRBV20-1, the J gene TRBJ2-3; 9 bases are shared with TRBD2. This CDR3 comprises 18 residues. V lost 0 bases to trimming and J lost 6 bases; unmatched junction nucleotides: 16. Germline V gives CDR1 DFQATT, CDR2 SNEGSKA (reference sequence).

This chain links TRBV18 with TRBJ1-3; a possible D gene is TRBD1 (6 bases). The CDR3 runs to 13 residues. The V end lost 8 bases, the J end lost 4 bases, and 12 bases lay between the germline ends. Germline assignment: CDR1 KGHSH and CDR2 LQKENI. The CDR3 DNA reads as TGTGCCAGCCGCGAGGGACAAGGAAACACCATATATTTT. It specifies CASREGQGNTIYF.

In the case of this clonotype: An end of the junction does not agree with germline; a read error may underlie this. In DNA, the CDR3 is TGTGCCAGCAGCTCCCTGGGGCAGAGATACGAGCAGTACTTC. Amino acids: CASSSLGQRYEQYF. The V call is TRBV4-3, the J call TRBJ2-7; possibly TRBD1 for D (5 bases). CDR1 and CDR2 (germline): LGHNA, YSLEER. This CDR3 contains 14 residues.

In its sample, this clonotype ranks as medium-sized. The rearrangement joins TRBV6-5 to TRBJ2-7; possibly TRBD1 for D (6 bases). Germline-derived CDR1 and CDR2 are MNHEY and SVGAGI. The CDR3 has 14 residues. The ends were cut back, 4 bases at V and 0 bases at J, with 10 bases in the middle. The CDR3 protein is CASSSRDTSYEQYF. CDR3 coding DNA: TGTGCCAGCAGTTCCCGGGACACCTCCTACGAGCAGTACTTC.

About this clonotype itself: A junction end diverges from the germline sequence, so it may reflect a read error. The CDR3 here is CASSLAPLTSGGQETQYF. DNA for the CDR3: TGCGCCAGCAGCTTGGCGCCGCTGACTAGCGGGGGACAAGAGACCCAGTACTTC. This chain links TRBV5-4 with TRBJ2-5, with 12 bases matching TRBD2. This CDR3 has 18 amino acids. Germline values: CDR1 SGHNT, CDR2 YYREEE (reference sequence). Full variable domain (missing parts from reference TRBV5-4 and TRBJ2-5): ETGVTQSPTHLIKTRGQQVTLRCSSQSGHNTVSWYQQALGQGPQFIFQYYREEENGRGNFPPRFSGLQFPNYSSELNVNALELDDSALYLCASSLAPLTSGGQETQYFGPGTRLLVL.

The chain uses TRBV11-2 and TRBJ1-6; D unclear. The CDR3 is made up of 13 amino acids. V was shortened by 0 bases and J by 3 bases, with 0 bases between the two germline ends. Germline CDR1 is SGHAT and CDR2 is FQNNGV. Written as DNA, the CDR3 is TGTGCCAGCAGCTTAGACTATAATTCACCCCTCCACTTT. Residues: CASSLDYNSPLHF. Complete variable domain (other parts from reference TRBV11-2 and TRBJ1-6): EAGVAQSPRYKIIEKRQSVAFWCNPISGHATLYWYQQILGQGPKLLIQFQNNGVVDDSQLPKDRFSAERLKGVDSTLKIQPAKLEDSAVYLCASSLDYNSPLHFGNGTRLTVT.

V gene TRBV6-2 or TRBV6-3 combines with J gene TRBJ2-5, with TRBD2 matching over 7 bases. The J segment lost 6 bases and the V segment lost 6 bases, leaving 10 bases of the junction unmatched. Per germline, CDR1 MNHEY and CDR2 SVGEGT. The CDR3 is made up of 14 amino acids. The CDR3 DNA sequence: TGTGCCAGCAGATCAGGGAGGGGAGGGAAGACCCAGTACTTC. Translation gives CASRSGRGGKTQYF.

As concerns this clonotype: A read error may produce the germline difference seen at one junction end. The V call is TRBV5-1, the J call TRBJ1-1; D is unresolved. CDR1 SGHRS and CDR2 YFSETQ come from the germline V gene. This CDR3 spans 13 amino acids. In DNA, the CDR3 is TGCGCCAGCGGCTTGGCCTGGAACACTGAAGCTTTCTTT. Protein sequence: CASGLAWNTEAFF.

The chain couples TRBV14 to TRBJ1-2; the D gene is possibly TRBD1 (5 bases). The germline gives CDR1 SGHDN, CDR2 FVKESK. With 0 bases removed from V and 0 bases from J, the gap between germline ends came to 17 bases. The CDR3 totals 18 residues. The CDR3 loop is CASSQEPYRKAPNYGYTF. DNA of the CDR3: TGTGCCAGCAGCCAAGAACCGTACAGGAAGGCCCCTAACTATGGCTACACCTTC.

The J gene is TRBJ2-2, the V gene TRBV6-1; D might be TRBD1 (6 bases). The CDR3 loop spans 13 amino acids. Germline-derived CDR1 and CDR2 are MNHNS and SASEGT. With 8 bases removed from V and 5 bases from J, the gap between germline ends came to 12 bases. The CDR3 DNA sequence: TGTGCCAGCCAGGGGCAGACAACCGGGGAGCTGTTTTTT. It is translated as CASQGQTTGELFF.

By share, this clonotype counts as medium-sized (0.01 to 0.1%). The chain employs TRBV11-3 and TRBJ2-2, with 8 positions matching TRBD1. CDR3 length: 15 amino acids. Germline V gene sequence: CDR1 SGHNT, CDR2 YENEEA. The junction had 1 base not matched to a gene; V was cut back by 3 bases and J by 1 base. The CDR3 nucleotides read TGTGCCAGCAGCTTCGGGACAGGGAACACCGGGGAGCTGTTTTTT. Encoded protein: CASSFGTGNTGELFF.

V usage is TRBV6-2 or TRBV6-3 and J usage is TRBJ2-7; D is unresolved. The CDR3 contains 11 residues. Trimming removed 2 bases at V and 5 bases at J, with 4 bases between. The germline V gene has CDR1 MNHEY and CDR2 SVGEGT. The CDR3 region is CASSYGDEQYF. In DNA, the CDR3 is TGTGCCAGCAGTTACGGGGACGAGCAGTACTTC.

This rearrangement joins TRBV7-2 to TRBJ1-2; D is ambiguous. Trimming cost V 1 base and J 1 base, with 10 bases left between them. Germline V gene data show CDR1 as SGHTA and CDR2 as FQGNSA. This CDR3 has 15 residues. The CDR3 sequence is CASSLERDLNYGYTF. CDR3 DNA sequence: TGTGCCAGCAGCTTAGAGCGAGACCTTAACTATGGCTACACCTTC.

A few counts support this clonotype. The chain recombines TRBV27 with TRBJ1-1, with D possibly matching TRBD1 (5 bases). The CDR3 contains 16 residues. V lost 6 bases and J 3 bases, leaving 20 bases between the germline ends. The germline V gene has CDR1 MNHEY and CDR2 SMNVEV (reference sequence). CDR3 region: CASSPRGDGWDTEAFF. CDR3 in DNA: TGTGCCAGCAGCCCTCGAGGGGACGGCTGGGACACTGAAGCTTTCTTT.